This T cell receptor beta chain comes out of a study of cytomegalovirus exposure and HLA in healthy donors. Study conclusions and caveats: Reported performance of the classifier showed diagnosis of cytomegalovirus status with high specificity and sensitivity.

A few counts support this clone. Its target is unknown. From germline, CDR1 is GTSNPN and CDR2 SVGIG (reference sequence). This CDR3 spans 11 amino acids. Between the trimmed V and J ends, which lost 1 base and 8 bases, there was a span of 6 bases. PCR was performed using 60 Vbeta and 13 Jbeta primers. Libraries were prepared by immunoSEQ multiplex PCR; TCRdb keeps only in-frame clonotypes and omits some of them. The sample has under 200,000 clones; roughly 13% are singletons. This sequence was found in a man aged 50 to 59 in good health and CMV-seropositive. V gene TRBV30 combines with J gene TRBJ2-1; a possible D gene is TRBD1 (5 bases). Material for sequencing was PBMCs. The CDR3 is CAWSGRDEQFF. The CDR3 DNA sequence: TGTGCCTGGAGTGGCAGGGATGAGCAGTTCTTC.